A selection of T cell receptor beta chains follows, all from one sample in a study of control samples from healthy donors and cancer patients. Measured with immunoSEQ multiplex PCR; TCRdb has only the in-frame clones, and not every one. The sample yields some 51,000 clones, around 96% seen once. Sequencing was done on a sample of blood. These receptors were taken from a woman under 30 in good health. CDR3s include the opening cysteine and the closing phenylalanine or tryptophan. The D gene is left open where the match is weak. A clone size is listed for some rows: how often the clone was seen (once, few, many), or a class if it is expanded.

TRBD1	TRBJ1-5	-	TRBV7-2	CASSLEPGGGQPQHF	TGTGCCAGCAGCTTAGAGCCAGGGGGCGGTCAGCCCCAGCATTTT
-	TRBJ1-2	-	TRBV11-2	CASSLDRVNYGYTF	TGTGCCAGCAGCTTAGACAGGGTTAACTATGGCTACACCTTC
-	TRBJ1-5	-	TRBV18	CASSRDQYQPQHF	TGTGCCAGCTCACGGGACCAATATCAGCCCCAGCATTTT
TRBD1	TRBJ1-1	-	TRBV30	CAWMRTGGKTEAFF	TGTGCCTGGATGAGGACAGGGGGAAAAACTGAAGCTTTCTTT
-	TRBJ2-3	once	TRBV14	CASSQRWGGEDTQYF	TGTGCCAGCAGCCAACGGTGGGGGGGCGAAGATACGCAGTATTTT
-	TRBJ2-7	-	TRBV30	CAWSLRSPGEYEQYF	TGTGCCTGGAGCCTCCGCTCTCCCGGAGAGTACGAGCAGTACTTC
-	TRBJ1-4	once	TRBV16	CASSQSGGDEKLFF	TGTGCCAGCAGCCAATCAGGGGGTGATGAAAAACTGTTTTTT
TRBD1	TRBJ1-1	-	TRBV24-1	CATTGTGGTEAFF	TGTGCCACCACGGGGACAGGGGGCACTGAAGCTTTCTTT
-	TRBJ1-2	-	TRBV9	CASSVDLRAYGYTF	TGTGCCAGCAGCGTAGATCTCAGGGCCTATGGCTACACCTTC
TRBD2	TRBJ2-3	-	TRBV2	CASSRWASGTDTQYF	TGTGCCAGCAGTCGATGGGCTAGCGGTACAGATACGCAGTATTTT
TRBD1	TRBJ1-6	once	TRBV11-3	CASSSSTGNSPLHF	TGTGCCAGCAGCTCATCGACAGGGAATTCACCCCTCCACTTT